The clone carrying this T cell receptor (beta chain) came up many times. What it recognizes is unknown. The CDR3 contains 15 residues. V was clipped by 2 bases and J by 7 bases, with 12 bases between them. CDR1 and CDR2 (germline): SEHNR, FQNEAQ (reference sequence). Attachment of unique molecular identifiers to individual cDNA molecules was performed. TCRdb fed the 5' RACE reads into MiXCR, producing one record per CDR3 protein. The profile shows about 18,000 distinct CDR3 sequences, more than 5% of them singletons. The data belong to a study of early T cells in non-severe SARS-CoV-2 infection. About the study: Sequencing targeted bulk RNA from unsorted whole blood, leaving chains unpaired.

The study's findings and limits: Comparison of clonotypes with VDJdb favored anti-spike CD8 responses while missing private and CD4 specificities.

The receptor was isolated from an adult who was a healthcare worker with PCR-confirmed SARS-CoV-2 infection or an uninfected control (not recorded which). The sequenced sample was whole blood. This chain joins TRBV7-9 and TRBJ1-6; D is unresolved. The CDR3 DNA reads TGTGCCAGCAGCTTAATCGGCAGGACGAATTCACCCCTCCACTTT. It codes for CASSLIGRTNSPLHF.